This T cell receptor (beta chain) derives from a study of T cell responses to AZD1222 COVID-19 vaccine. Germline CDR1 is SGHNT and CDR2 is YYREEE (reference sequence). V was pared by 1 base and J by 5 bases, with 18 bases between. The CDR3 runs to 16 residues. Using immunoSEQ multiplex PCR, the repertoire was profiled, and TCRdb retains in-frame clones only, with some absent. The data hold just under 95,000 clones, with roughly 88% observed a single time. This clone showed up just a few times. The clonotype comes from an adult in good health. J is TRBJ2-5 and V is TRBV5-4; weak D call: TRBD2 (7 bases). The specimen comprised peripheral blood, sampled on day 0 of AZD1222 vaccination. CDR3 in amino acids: CASSLNAGALSETQYF. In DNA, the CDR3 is TGTGCCAGCAGCTTGAATGCGGGGGCCCTATCCGAGACCCAGTACTTC.